The clone carrying this T cell receptor (beta chain) was counted between two and nine times. The V end was cut by 2 bases, the J end by 6 bases, with 12 bases between. CDR3 size: 15 residues. Germline CDR1 reads SGDLS; CDR2 reads YYNGEE. The sample belongs to a study of blood T cell repertoires in COVID-19. The protocol was immunoSEQ multiplex PCR, while the TCRdb copy is restricted to in-frame clones and leaves out a portion. Of some 170,000 clones in the sample, roughly 87% were seen once. Source material: PBMCs or T cells enriched from blood (not recorded which). The V and J genes are TRBV9 and TRBJ1-6; a weak D match, TRBD1 (6 bases). The source of this sequence is a human donor with acute COVID-19. The donor label of this sample is uncertain. The CDR3 sequence: CASSVGTSGNSPLHF. The DNA of the CDR3 is TGTGCCAGCAGCGTGGGGACATCGGGTAATTCACCCCTCCACTTT.